Shown below are 24 T cell receptor beta chains from a single sample sequenced in a study of vaccination effects on CD4 cells after COVID-19. Method: immunoSEQ multiplex PCR; TCRdb's copy keeps in-frame clones and lacks some. The table shows over 20,000 clones, with around 72% occurring only once. These TCRs are of unknown antigen specificity. Pools of viral peptides were used by the ViraFEST assay to expand antigen-specific CD4+ T cells ahead of sequencing. The culture ran for less than 12 days, and then CD4+ T cells were isolated. Sequenced here: CD4+ T cells from PBMCs cultured with HCoV-229E spike peptides, sampled before COVID-19 vaccination. Receptor source: a human donor who received a COVID-19 vaccine.

This clone showed up just a few times. This chain uses TRBV3-1 (or the pseudogene TRBV3-2) with TRBJ1-1; D gene uncertain. Per the germline V gene, CDR1 is LGHDT and CDR2 is YNNKEL (reference sequence). Between the trimmed V and J ends, which lost 4 bases and 8 bases, there was a span of 8 bases. This CDR3 region has 11 residues. CDR3 sequence reads: CASSLGFEAFF. Written as DNA, the CDR3 is TGTGCCAGCAGCCTTGGGTTCGAAGCTTTCTTT.

The chain links TRBV4-2 to TRBJ2-3; TRBD2 aligns across 12 bases. The CDR3 length is 16 residues. The V and J ends lost 1 base and 6 bases, in that order; junction bases with no gene match: 5. CDR1 is LGHNA, CDR2 YNFKEQ, per germline. The CDR3 DNA reads as TGTGCCAGCAGCCAAGTATCTCTAGCGGGGGGGGATACGCAGTATTTT. Protein: CASSQVSLAGGDTQYF.

The chain employs TRBV6-1 and TRBJ2-5, with TRBD2 as a possible D gene (6 bases). Trimming removed 2 bases from V and 8 bases from J, with 15 bases in between. The CDR3 runs 14 residues. Germline V lookup: CDR1 MNHNS, CDR2 SASEGT. In DNA, the CDR3 is TGTGCCAGCAGTGAATCAACCGAGCGGGTAACCCAGTACTTC. The encoded protein is CASSESTERVTQYF.

The chain links TRBV30 to TRBJ2-7; 8 nucleotides line up with TRBD2. The CDR3 spans 13 residues. V trimming: 4 bases; J trimming: 1 base; junction bases outside the gene matches: 3. Germline lookup yields CDR1 GTSNPN and CDR2 SVGIG (reference sequence). CDR3: CAWISGESYEQYF. The CDR3 bases are TGTGCCTGGATTAGCGGGGAGTCCTACGAGCAGTACTTC.

This chain joins TRBV6-5 and TRBJ2-7; D could derive from TRBD1 or TRBD2 (5 bases each). The CDR3 is made up of 11 amino acids. V was shortened by 9 bases and J by 7 bases, with 13 bases between the two germline ends. Germline V CDR1 and CDR2: MNHEY, SVGAGI. In DNA, the CDR3 is TGTGCCAGGGGGGAGACGGGGGAGCAGTACTTC. Translated: CARGETGEQYF.

This chain joins TRBV6-2 or TRBV6-3 and TRBJ2-1, with D unresolved. Germline V lookup: CDR1 MNHEY, CDR2 SVGEGT. Trimming took off 4 bases at V and 1 base at J, with 14 bases between the two ends. The CDR3 length is 16 residues. CDR3 nucleotide sequence: TGTGCCAGCAGTTCCGCATCGAGTATTTCCTACAATGAGCAGTTCTTC. It is translated as CASSSASSISYNEQFF.

This clone was recorded once. The V call is TRBV7-9, the J call TRBJ1-6, with a tentative D call TRBD1 (5 bases). V was cut by 3 bases and J by 2 bases, with 11 bases left in between. The CDR3 runs to 16 residues. Germline CDR1 reads SEHNR; CDR2 reads FQNEAQ (reference sequence). CDR3 amino acids: CASSLTEPAYNSPLHF. In DNA, the CDR3 is TGTGCCAGCAGCTTGACAGAGCCGGCCTATAATTCACCCCTCCACTTT.

By frequency in the sample, this clone is medium-sized. CDR3 nucleotide sequence: TGTGCCAGCAGCGGAATGCCGGAGACCCAGTACTTC. This translates into CASSGMPETQYF. The rearrangement uses TRBV9 and TRBJ2-5; D call uncertain. Germline V gene sequence: CDR1 SGDLS, CDR2 YYNGEE. V dropped 3 bases and J dropped 5 bases, with 8 bases sitting between them. This CDR3 has 12 residues.

The chain employs TRBV6-5 and TRBJ1-4; D is perhaps TRBD1 (5 bases). The germline CDR1 and CDR2 sequences are MNHEY and SVGAGI. Trimming shortened V by 0 bases and J by 5 bases, and 10 bases separated the two germline ends. This CDR3 comprises 15 residues. CDR3: CASSYSPGGNEKLFF. The CDR3 nucleotides read TGTGCCAGCAGTTACTCACCCGGGGGGAATGAAAAACTGTTTTTT.

The chain links TRBV5-1 to TRBJ2-5; 7 bases align to TRBD2. The germline V gene has CDR1 SGHRS and CDR2 YFSETQ. The CDR3 runs 16 residues. After removal of 2 bases from V and 5 bases from J, the junction contained 12 bases not matched to a gene. For the CDR3, the DNA is TGCGCCAGCAGCTTTGGCGCCGGGGGGATACAGGAGACCCAGTACTTC. Protein product: CASSFGAGGIQETQYF.

The chain is built from TRBV6-2 or TRBV6-3 and TRBJ2-3; D is possibly TRBD2 (6 bases). Trimming stripped 5 bases from V and 2 bases from J, with 14 bases between. The CDR3 runs to 15 residues. Per the germline V gene, CDR1 is MNHEY and CDR2 is SVGEGT. CDR3 amino acids: CASSPQGGNTDTQYF. The CDR3 DNA sequence: TGTGCCAGCAGTCCCCAGGGCGGGAACACAGATACGCAGTATTTT.

V is TRBV6-5 and J is TRBJ1-4, with TRBD1 as a possible D gene (6 bases). The CDR3 has 14 amino acids. V lost 5 bases and J 2 bases, leaving 9 bases between the germline ends. CDR1 MNHEY and CDR2 SVGAGI come from the germline V gene. Written as DNA, the CDR3 is TGTGCCAGCAGTCGGGGGGCGACTAATGAAAAACTGTTTTTT. This codes for CASSRGATNEKLFF.

The rearrangement joins TRBV7-2 to TRBJ2-2, with D unclear. The CDR3 length is 14 residues. Between the trimmed V and J ends, which lost 3 bases and 6 bases, there was a span of 11 bases. The germline V gene has CDR1 SGHTA and CDR2 FQGNSA. The CDR3 bases are TGTGCCAGCAGCTTTTTCGGGCAGTCCGGGGAGCTGTTTTTT. Amino acids: CASSFFGQSGELFF.

The chain couples TRBV6-5 to TRBJ1-1; 8 nucleotides line up with TRBD1. The J segment lost 4 bases and the V segment lost 11 bases, leaving 9 bases of the junction unmatched. The CDR3 length is 13 residues. Germline loops: CDR1 MNHEY, CDR2 SVGAGI. The CDR3 sequence: CAGGTGLITEAFF. In nucleotides, the CDR3 is TGTGCCGGCGGGACAGGATTGATCACTGAAGCTTTCTTT.

With regard to this clone: Other DNA sequences of this sample code for an identical CDR3. The rearrangement joins TRBV3-1 (or the pseudogene TRBV3-2) to TRBJ1-2; D is ambiguous. CDR3 length equals 14 residues. The V and J ends lost 0 bases and 7 bases respectively, with 12 bases between them. Germline V CDR1 and CDR2: LGHDT, YNNKEL (reference sequence). The CDR3 nucleotides are TGTGCCAGCAGCCAAGACGGATTTGGACGTGGCTACACCTTC. It encodes CASSQDGFGRGYTF.

The chain has TRBV6-2 or TRBV6-3 and TRBJ2-7; 9 bases map to TRBD1. The CDR3 spans 15 residues. The V and J ends lost 4 bases and 4 bases, in that order; junction bases with no gene match: 8. CDR1 is MNHEY, CDR2 SVGEGT, per germline. CDR3 sequence: CASSSPGTGSYEQYF. The DNA of the CDR3 is TGTGCCAGCAGTTCCCCCGGGACAGGGTCTTACGAGCAGTACTTC.

This chain joins TRBV27 and TRBJ2-1; 12 nucleotides agree with TRBD2. V lost 6 bases to trimming and J lost 9 bases; unmatched junction nucleotides: 9. The CDR3 totals 15 residues. Germline values: CDR1 MNHEY, CDR2 SMNVEV (reference sequence). The CDR3 DNA follows: TGTGCCAGCAGCCCCGGACTAGCGGGAACAGGTGAGCAGTTCTTC. It specifies CASSPGLAGTGEQFF.

This clone came up once. In nucleotides, the CDR3 is TGTGCCAGCAGTGAAGGAGGGGGCGCGGGAAAACTGTTTTTT. Translation gives CASSEGGGAGKLFF. The V gene is TRBV6-4, the J gene TRBJ1-4; 7 bases align to TRBD1. This CDR3 has 14 residues. CDR1 MRHNA and CDR2 SNTAGT come from the germline V gene. V lost 3 bases, J lost 10 bases, and 8 bases stayed unmatched.

The J gene is TRBJ2-7, the V gene TRBV27; a possible D gene is TRBD2 (6 bases). Germline loops: CDR1 MNHEY, CDR2 SMNVEV (reference sequence). The CDR3 covers 14 residues. V shed 10 bases and J shed 1 base, with 17 bases lying between them. The CDR3 spells CATRGWGESYEQYF. The CDR3 DNA reads as TGTGCCACCCGGGGGTGGGGCGAGTCCTACGAGCAGTACTTC.

This chain joins TRBV27 and TRBJ1-4; D ambiguous. This CDR3 spans 16 amino acids. Deletions cut 5 bases from V and 0 bases from J, with 13 bases between. The germline gives CDR1 MNHEY, CDR2 SMNVEV (reference sequence). For the CDR3, the DNA is TGTGCCAGCAGTATACGGCACCCTGCAACTAATGAAAAACTGTTTTTT. Translating it yields CASSIRHPATNEKLFF.

The V gene is TRBV19, the J gene TRBJ2-7; D not certain. This CDR3 contains 15 residues. Germline loops: CDR1 LNHDA, CDR2 SQIVND (reference sequence). V lost 6 bases and J 3 bases, leaving 18 bases between the germline ends. This CDR3 reads CASRPTSTTYYEQYF. CDR3 DNA sequence: TGTGCCAGTAGACCCACATCGACGACATACTACGAGCAGTACTTC. Supplemented by reference TRBV19 and TRBJ2-7, the full variable domain reads DGGITQSPKYLFRKEGQNVTLSCEQNLNHDAMYWYRQDPGQGLRLIYYSQIVNDFQKGDIAEGYSVSREKKESFPLTVTSAQKNPTAFYLCASRPTSTTYYEQYFGPGTRLTVT.

V is TRBV29-1 and J is TRBJ2-5; 9 positions agree with TRBD1. V gave up 4 bases and J gave up 1 base; unmatched junction bases: 4. The CDR3 sequence is 14 residues long. Germline loops: CDR1 SQVTM, CDR2 ANQGSEA. CDR3 sequence reads: CSVGRQGGQETQYF. Written as DNA, the CDR3 is TGCAGCGTTGGAAGACAGGGGGGCCAAGAGACCCAGTACTTC.

This chain uses TRBV14 with TRBJ1-2; 8 bases align to TRBD1. The trim removed 3 bases at V and 9 bases at J, leaving 9 bases unmatched. Per the germline V gene, CDR1 is SGHDN and CDR2 is FVKESK. CDR3 length: 14 residues. The CDR3: CASSQHPRTGSYTF. The CDR3 DNA is TGTGCCAGCAGCCAGCATCCCCGGACAGGGAGCTACACCTTC.

The chain has TRBV18 and TRBJ2-3; D remains ambiguous. Trimming cost V 5 bases and J 2 bases, with 8 bases left between them. This CDR3 has 13 residues. In germline, CDR1 is KGHSH, CDR2 LQKENI. As DNA, the CDR3 is TGTGCCAGCTCAGTCTCAAACACAGATACGCAGTATTTT. This translates into CASSVSNTDTQYF.